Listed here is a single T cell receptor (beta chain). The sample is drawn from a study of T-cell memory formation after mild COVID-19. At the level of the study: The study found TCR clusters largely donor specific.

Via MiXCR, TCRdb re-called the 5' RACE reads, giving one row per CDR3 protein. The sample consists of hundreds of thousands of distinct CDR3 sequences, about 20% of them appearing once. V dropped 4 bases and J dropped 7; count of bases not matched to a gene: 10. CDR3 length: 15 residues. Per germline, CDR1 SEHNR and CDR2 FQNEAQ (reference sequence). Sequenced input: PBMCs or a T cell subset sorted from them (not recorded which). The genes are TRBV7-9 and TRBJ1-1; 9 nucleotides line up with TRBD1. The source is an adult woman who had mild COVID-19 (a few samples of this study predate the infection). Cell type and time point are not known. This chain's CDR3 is CASSSPDRGMSEAFF. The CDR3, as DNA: TGTGCCAGCAGCTCACCGGACAGGGGAATGAGTGAAGCTTTCTTT. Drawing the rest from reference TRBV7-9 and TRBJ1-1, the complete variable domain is DTGVSQNPRHKITKRGQNVTFRCDPISEHNRLYWYRQTLGQGPEFLTYFQNEAQLEKSRLLSDRFSAERPKGSFSTLEIQRTEQGDSAMYLCASSSPDRGMSEAFFGQGTRLTVV.